This T cell receptor beta chain is drawn from a study of PD-1 blockade in mismatch repair-deficient tumors. About the research overall: Patients had eleven to twelve mismatch repair-deficient cancer types, all previously treated and progressing. Broader study findings: Rapid post-treatment expansion, then contraction, generally preceding radiologic response, marked tumor-resident clones.

About this clone: Its antigen is currently unknown.

The germline CDR1 and CDR2 sequences are SQVTM and ANQGSEA. V gave up 7 bases and J gave up 6 bases; unmatched junction bases: 7. This CDR3 is built from 14 residues. Every patient had mismatch repair deficiency by PCR or immunohistochemistry. Assay: immunoSEQ multiplex PCR; the TCRdb copy retains only in-frame clones and omits some. The table records under 150,000 clones, about 85% of them present only once. The sequencing here drew on peripheral blood, taken 44 weeks after starting pembrolizumab. The chain is built from TRBV29-1 and TRBJ2-1; TRBD2 matches 12 bases. The clonotype comes from an adult with mismatch repair-deficient cancer. DNA of the CDR3: TGCAGCGGGAGACTAGCGGGAGTTACCAATGAGCAGTTCTTC. It translates to CSGRLAGVTNEQFF.